The entry below describes one T cell receptor (beta chain). Antigen specificity is unknown. The data were taken from a study of cytomegalovirus exposure and HLA in healthy donors. Study-wide findings and caveats: Per a prior analysis, the majority of TCR beta V segments were productive roughly 90% or roughly 30% of the time. Immune exposure data for these donors was limited to CMV serostatus. Later analysis demonstrated an association between a missense DCLRE1C variant and TCR beta V- and J-gene trimming. Later on, an analysis found that several of the most significant clusters appeared to be linked to common viral pathogens, which included parvovirus B19.

Primers: 60 Vbeta forward and 13 Jbeta reverse. Using immunoSEQ multiplex PCR, the repertoire was profiled, and TCRdb retains in-frame clones only, with some absent. The table records fewer than 150,000 clones, about three quarters of them present only once. Germline V CDR1 and CDR2: LNHNV, YYDKDF (reference sequence). The CDR3 runs 13 residues. Trimming removed 5 bases from V and 3 bases from J, with 11 bases in between. The source material was PBMCs. V is TRBV15 and J is TRBJ2-7; D call uncertain. This receptor was identified in a human donor in good health. The DNA of the CDR3 is TGTGCCACCAGCGGAACAGAGAACTACGAGCAGTACTTC. Protein: CATSGTENYEQYF.